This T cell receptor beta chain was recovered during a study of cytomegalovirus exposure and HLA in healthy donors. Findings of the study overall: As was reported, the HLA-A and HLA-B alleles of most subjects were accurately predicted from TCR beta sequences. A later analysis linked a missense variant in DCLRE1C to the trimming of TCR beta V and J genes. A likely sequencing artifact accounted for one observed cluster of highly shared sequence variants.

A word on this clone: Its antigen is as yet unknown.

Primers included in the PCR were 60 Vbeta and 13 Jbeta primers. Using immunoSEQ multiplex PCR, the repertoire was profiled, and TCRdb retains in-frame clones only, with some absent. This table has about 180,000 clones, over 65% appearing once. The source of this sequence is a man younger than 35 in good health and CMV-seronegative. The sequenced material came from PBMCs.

The CDR3 DNA reads as TGTGCCAGCAGCCACCGGGACAGGGCAAACTATGGCTACACCTTC. Translation gives CASSHRDRANYGYTF. The chain combines TRBV7-2 with TRBJ1-2; 9 bases are a match to TRBD1. The CDR3 loop spans 15 amino acids. Looked up from germline, CDR1 is SGHTA and CDR2 is FQGNSA. After removal of 5 bases from V and 2 bases from J, the junction contained 6 bases not matched to a gene.